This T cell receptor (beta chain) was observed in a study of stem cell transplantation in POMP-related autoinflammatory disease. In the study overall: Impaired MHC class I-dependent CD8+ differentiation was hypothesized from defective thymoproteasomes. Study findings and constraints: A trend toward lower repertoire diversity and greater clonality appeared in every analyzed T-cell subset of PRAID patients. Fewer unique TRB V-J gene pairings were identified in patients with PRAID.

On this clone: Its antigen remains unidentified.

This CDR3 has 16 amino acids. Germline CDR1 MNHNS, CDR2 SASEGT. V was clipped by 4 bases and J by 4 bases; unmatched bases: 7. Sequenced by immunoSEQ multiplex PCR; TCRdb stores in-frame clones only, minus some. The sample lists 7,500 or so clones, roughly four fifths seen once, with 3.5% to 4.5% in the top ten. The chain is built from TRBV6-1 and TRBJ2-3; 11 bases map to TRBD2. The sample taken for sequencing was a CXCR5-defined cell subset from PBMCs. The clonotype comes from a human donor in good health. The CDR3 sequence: CASSVLAGGLSDTQYF. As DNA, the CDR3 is TGTGCCAGCAGTGTTCTAGCGGGGGGCCTCTCAGATACGCAGTATTTT.